This TCR beta chain derives from a study of spatial heterogeneity in lung cancer. The CDR3 runs to 13 residues. V gave up 1 base and J gave up 6 bases, with 10 bases separating them. Looked up from germline, CDR1 is SQVTM and CDR2 is ANQGSEA. This clonotype was counted ten times or more. Its antigen is unknown. TCRdb called the 5' RACE reads again in MiXCR, with one record for every CDR3 protein. This table has around 18,000 distinct CDR3 sequences, roughly 6% appearing once. Time point meaning: sample taken at primary tumor resection. Sequencing covered unsorted whole RNA taken from tumor, nontumor lung or frozen PBMC. General study results and limits: Counts of expanded alpha and beta TCRs within tumors tracked the tumor nonsynonymous mutation count.

Sequences were derived from lung tumor tissue, sampled at surgery. This receptor was obtained from a female donor with early-stage non-small cell lung cancer. V and J are TRBV29-1 and TRBJ2-1; D unclear. The CDR3 DNA is TGCAGCGTTGAAGGTGTCGGGTTCAATGAGCAGTTCTTC. Translation: CSVEGVGFNEQFF.